This T cell receptor beta chain was sequenced during a study of blood T cell repertoires in COVID-19. The CDR3 has 14 residues. V gave up 4 bases and J gave up 4 bases; unmatched junction bases: 4. Germline loops: CDR1 SGHRS, CDR2 YFSETQ. Assay used: immunoSEQ multiplex PCR; TCRdb lists only in-frame clones, some missing. The sample has more than 250,000 clones, about 87% seen once. Participant reports of clinical history set cohort assignment. The receptor was isolated from a woman aged 40 to 55 with acute COVID-19. Sample: PBMCs or T cells enriched from blood (not recorded which). The rearrangement uses TRBV5-1 and TRBJ1-3; 8 bases align to TRBD1. CDR3 region: CASSIGQGGNTIYF. The CDR3 DNA sequence: TGCGCCAGCAGCATCGGACAGGGAGGAAACACCATATATTTT. The full variable domain, its missing parts supplied by reference TRBV5-1 and TRBJ1-3, is KAGVTQTPRYLIKTRGQQVTLSCSPISGHRSVSWYQQTPGQGLQFLFEYFSETQRNKGNFPGRFSGRQFSNSRSEMNVSTLELGDSALYLCASSIGQGGNTIYFGEGSWLTVV.